These 6 T cell receptor beta chains originate from one sample sequenced in a study of OX40 agonist ivuxolimab in advanced cancers. Data came from immunoSEQ multiplex PCR; TCRdb stores just in-frame clones and leaves some out. The sample holds approximately 45,000 clones; approximately 85% are singletons and the top ten take roughly a sixth. The starting material was CD4+ or CD8+ T cells sorted from blood, obtained in a trial of the OX40 agonist ivuxolimab. Receptors were obtained from an adult with an advanced solid tumor such as melanoma, head and neck, liver or kidney cancer.

The chain links TRBV4-3 to TRBJ1-5; D remains unclear. Germline values: CDR1 LGHNA, CDR2 YSLEER. The V gene lost 0 bases and the J gene lost 0 bases, with 3 bases spanning the gap. CDR3 length: 14 residues. The CDR3: CASSQDSSNQPQHF. CDR3 nucleotide sequence: TGCGCCAGCAGCCAAGACAGTAGCAATCAGCCCCAGCATTTT.

V usage is TRBV7-2 and J usage is TRBJ2-1; 7 nucleotides match TRBD2. Germline trimming cut 5 bases from V and 5 bases from J; bases unmatched to any gene: 9. In germline, CDR1 is SGHTA, CDR2 FQGNSA. The CDR3 has 15 residues. This chain's CDR3 is CASSLLTGGDNEQFF. The CDR3 DNA is TGTGCCAGCAGCCTACTGACGGGGGGTGACAATGAGCAGTTCTTC.

The chain employs TRBV19 and TRBJ1-1, with 8 bases identical to TRBD1. The germline gives CDR1 LNHDA, CDR2 SQIVND (reference sequence). V dropped 6 bases and J dropped 6; count of bases not matched to a gene: 9. This CDR3 is built from 14 residues. Here the CDR3 DNA reads TGTGCCAGTAGCATCAAGTCCAGGGGGCCTGAAGCTTTCTTT. Translation gives CASSIKSRGPEAFF.

The chain combines TRBV7-8 with TRBJ2-2, with D unresolved. The CDR3 is made up of 14 amino acids. The germline CDR1 and CDR2 sequences are SGHVS and FQNEAQ. Deletions cut 8 bases from V and 1 base from J, with 11 bases between. CDR3 nucleotide sequence: TGTGCCAGCGAAAGGTACTTGAACACCGGGGAGCTGTTTTTT. Translated: CASERYLNTGELFF.

CDR3 DNA: TGCGCCAGCAGCCAGGACGACAGGGGAGCCCTGACCTCCTATGGCTACACCTTC. Translated, it gives CASSQDDRGALTSYGYTF. The chain links TRBV4-3 to TRBJ1-2; 8 positions agree with TRBD1. J lost 4 bases, V lost 3 bases, and 16 bases had no gene match. The CDR3 runs to 18 residues. Germline CDR1 and CDR2: LGHNA and YSLEER.

Details on this clone: A junction end diverges from the germline sequence, so it may reflect a read error. The chain joins TRBV7-2 to TRBJ1-1, with 9 bases aligning to TRBD1. Germline V gene data show CDR1 as SGHTA and CDR2 as FQGNSA. This CDR3 has 14 residues. CDR3 bases: TGCGCCAGCAGCCAGGGACAGGGTTACACTGAAGCTTTCTTT. Its translation is CASSQGQGYTEAFF.